The rows below give T cell receptor beta chains drawn from one sample of a study of shared clonotypes between healthy human individuals. The method was immunoSEQ multiplex PCR; TCRdb's version includes in-frame clones alone and lacks a portion of them. The table has 2 million to 2.5 million clones, approximately 96% seen once. The sequencing sample was made of naive CD4+ T cells sorted from blood. All receptors derive from a man aged 18 to 30 in good health. Each CDR3 is given with its conserved first and last residue. The D gene is left open where the match is weak. Where a row states a size, it is once, few, many or the class of an expanded clone; other rows omit it.

>TRBV2|once|14|NA|TRBJ1-5
TGTGCCAGCACTCTCACCAAGGGTAATCAGCCCCAGCATTTT
CASTLTKGNQPQHF
>TRBV4-1|NA|18|TRBD1|TRBJ2-6
TGCGCCAGCAGCCTGAGAGGGACAGGGGATTCTGGGGCCAACGTCCTGACTTTC
CASSLRGTGDSGANVLTF
>TRBV18|NA|17|TRBD1|TRBJ2-3
TGTGCCAGCTCACCACCAGAACAGGGGGTTGTAACAGATACGCAGTATTTT
CASSPPEQGVVTDTQYF
>TRBV29-1|NA|13|NA|TRBJ1-1
TGCAGCGGGACACAGGGAGGGGGCACTGAAGCTTTCTTT
CSGTQGGGTEAFF
>TRBV6-5|NA|14|NA|TRBJ1-1
TGTGCCAGCAGTCTCGACGCGGGGGGTACTGAAGCTTTCTTT
CASSLDAGGTEAFF
>TRBV6-5|NA|15|NA|TRBJ1-1
TGTGCCAGCACAAATACCGGGACGACGAACACTGAAGCTTTCTTT
CASTNTGTTNTEAFF
>TRBV9|NA|14|TRBD1|TRBJ1-2
TGTGCCAGCAGCGTAGCGACAGGGACCTATGGCTACACCTTC
CASSVATGTYGYTF
>TRBV4-1|NA|16|TRBD1|TRBJ1-2
TGCGCCAGCAGCCAAGCTGGGACAGCTGAGAACTATGGCTACACCTTC
CASSQAGTAENYGYTF
>TRBV6-5|NA|13|NA|TRBJ1-1
TGTGCCAGCAGGGACAACTTGTACACTGAAGCTTTCTTT
CASRDNLYTEAFF
>TRBV10-3|NA|18|TRBD2|TRBJ2-1
TGTGCCACCAGTGGGAGTCGGACCGGGACTAGCGGCTACAATGAGCAGTTCTTC
CATSGSRTGTSGYNEQFF
>TRBV27|NA|15|TRBD1|TRBJ2-7
TGTGCCAGCAGTTTAGGGACAGGGAAAACCCACGAGCAGTACTTC
CASSLGTGKTHEQYF
>TRBV20-1|NA|11|NA|TRBJ1-3
TGCAGTGCTAGGCACGGAGACACCATATATTTT
CSARHGDTIYF
>TRBV5-1|once|16|TRBD1|TRBJ2-2
TGCGCCAGCACCCGGGACAGGCAATCGAACACCGGGGAGCTGTTTTTT
CASTRDRQSNTGELFF
>TRBV5-1|NA|13|NA|TRBJ2-1
TGCGCCAGCAGCTTCATGGAGGGCAATGAGCAGTTCTTC
CASSFMEGNEQFF
>TRBV20-1|NA|10|NA|TRBJ2-1
TGCAGTGCTACGGACAGTTCGCAGTTCTTC
CSATDSSQFF
>TRBV2|NA|16|NA|TRBJ2-3
TGTGCCAGCAAGTTTAGGGTGTCAACGTACACAGATACGCAGTATTTT
CASKFRVSTYTDTQYF
>TRBV25-1|NA|17|TRBD1|TRBJ2-5
TGTGCCAGCAGTGAATATTCCCCATTGACAGGGCGAGAGACCCAGTACTTC
CASSEYSPLTGRETQYF
>TRBV30|NA|15|TRBD1|TRBJ1-1
TGTGCCTGGAGTGTGACAGGGGGAAAGAACACTGAAGCTTTCTTT
CAWSVTGGKNTEAFF
>TRBV6-1|NA|14|NA|TRBJ1-5
TGTGCCAGCAGTGGGGCAGGGCCATATCAGCCCCAGCATTTT
CASSGAGPYQPQHF
>TRBV4-1|NA|16|TRBD2|TRBJ2-1
TGCGCCAGCAGCCAAGGACTAGCGGGAGTACTGGATGAGCAGTTCTTC
CASSQGLAGVLDEQFF
>TRBV28|NA|12|NA|TRBJ1-1
TGTGCCAGCACCCCTGGGTACGGAGAAGCTTTCTTT
CASTPGYGEAFF
>TRBV4-3|NA|20|TRBD2|TRBJ2-3
TGCGCCAGCAGCCAAGCGCGACTAGCGGGAGGGCCATTGGGCACAGATACGCAGTATTTT
CASSQARLAGGPLGTDTQYF
>TRBV10-3|NA|19|TRBD2|TRBJ2-3
TGTGCCATCAGTGGGACGAGGACTAGCGGGAGCGCTAGCACAGATACGCAGTATTTT
CAISGTRTSGSASTDTQYF
>TRBV5-1|NA|11|NA|TRBJ2-5
TGCGCCAGCAGCTTGAAAGAGACCCAGTACTTC
CASSLKETQYF
>TRBV9|NA|16|TRBD2|TRBJ2-1
TGTGCCAGCAGCCCCAGACTAGCGGGAGAGGTAGGTGAGCAGTTCTTC
CASSPRLAGEVGEQFF
>TRBV29-1|NA|11|NA|TRBJ2-3
TGCAGCGTTGCCGTCGGGGATACGCAGTATTTT
CSVAVGDTQYF
>TRBV7-2|once|15|NA|TRBJ1-3
TGTGCCAGCAGCTTAAGATCCCAAATTGGAAACACCATATATTTT
CASSLRSQIGNTIYF
>TRBV7-8|NA|16|TRBD1|TRBJ1-3
TGTGCCAGCAGCTCTCGACAGGGCCACTCTGGAAACACCATATATTTT
CASSSRQGHSGNTIYF